This passage covers 12 T cell receptor beta chains from one sample sequenced in a study of siplizumab effects on memory and regulatory T cells. Sequenced by immunoSEQ multiplex PCR; TCRdb stores in-frame clones only, minus some. This table holds tens of thousands of clones, 90% to 98% found once. Sequenced material: naive CD8+ T cells sorted from blood. The receptors were sampled from a human donor in good health.

For this clone: Other nucleotide sequences from this sample produce the same CDR3. This rearrangement joins TRBV19 to TRBJ2-1; 7 nucleotides line up with TRBD2. CDR3 size: 15 residues. Germline V gene sequence: CDR1 LNHDA, CDR2 SQIVND (reference sequence). With V trimmed by 1 base and J by 5 bases, 5 bases remained unmatched. In DNA form, the CDR3 reads TGTGCCAGTAGTATAGTGTGGGGGGGAAACAATGAGCAGTTCTTC. Its protein is CASSIVWGGNNEQFF.

This clone was recorded only once. This chain uses TRBV30 with TRBJ1-5; possible D gene TRBD1, 6 bases. V was trimmed by 4 bases and J by 5 bases, leaving 15 bases between them. CDR3 length: 14 amino acids. Germline V gene data show CDR1 as GTSNPN and CDR2 as SVGIG (reference sequence). CDR3 amino acids: CAWNPTGTHQPQHF. DNA of the CDR3: TGTGCCTGGAACCCTACAGGGACCCATCAGCCCCAGCATTTT. The full variable domain, its missing parts supplied by reference TRBV30 and TRBJ1-5, is SQTIHQWPATLVQPVGSPLSLECTVEGTSNPNLYWYRQAAGRGLQLLFYSVGIGQISSEVPQNLSASRPQDRQFILSSKKLLLSDSGFYLCAWNPTGTHQPQHFGDGTRLSIL.

This sequence joins TRBV4-1 and TRBJ2-7; TRBD1 agrees at 8 bases. With V trimmed by 0 bases and J by 5 bases, 6 bases remained unmatched. This CDR3 spans 15 amino acids. The V gene's germline CDR1 is MGHRA and CDR2 YSYEKL. Written as DNA, the CDR3 is TGCGCCAGCAGCCAAGAGGGCAGGGGGCTCGACGAGCAGTACTTC. Its protein product is CASSQEGRGLDEQYF.

The rearrangement uses TRBV4-2 and TRBJ2-2; 14 bases line up with TRBD2. This CDR3 is built from 19 residues. Germline assignment: CDR1 LGHNA and CDR2 YNFKEQ. V shed 0 bases, J shed 1 base, and the junction held 4 bases outside the gene matches. CDR3 loop: CASSQDGLAGGENTGELFF. As DNA, the CDR3 is TGTGCCAGCAGCCAAGATGGACTAGCGGGGGGTGAGAACACCGGGGAGCTGTTTTTT.

The chain uses TRBV5-6 and TRBJ2-7; no clear D gene. V was cut by 4 bases and J by 0 bases, with 11 bases left in between. The germline CDR1 and CDR2 sequences are SGHDT and YYEEEE. This CDR3 region has 14 residues. As DNA, the CDR3 is TGTGCCAGCAGCGGTACGAGGAACTCCTACGAGCAGTACTTC. Translated: CASSGTRNSYEQYF.

The rearrangement links TRBV10-1 to TRBJ2-5; D is unresolved. Trimming pared 4 bases from V and 0 bases from J, leaving 15 bases between. The CDR3 covers 16 residues. Germline V lookup: CDR1 WNHNN, CDR2 SYGVQD (reference sequence). CDR3 sequence: CASSVVNSSHQETQYF. The CDR3 nucleotides are TGCGCCAGCAGTGTTGTTAATTCATCCCACCAAGAGACCCAGTACTTC.

The rearrangement uses TRBV14 and TRBJ1-2; D uncertain. CDR1 SGHDN and CDR2 FVKESK come from the germline V gene. The CDR3 is 13 amino acids. V lost 0 bases to trimming and J lost 2 bases, with 4 bases between them. The CDR3 sequence is CASSQEQNYGYTF. The CDR3 bases are TGTGCCAGCAGCCAAGAGCAGAACTATGGCTACACCTTC.

The genes are TRBV4-1 and TRBJ2-5; possibly TRBD2 for D (6 bases). Germline CDR1 is MGHRA and CDR2 is YSYEKL. Deletions cut 4 bases from V and 2 bases from J, with 14 bases between. This CDR3 region has 15 residues. The CDR3 protein is CASSPLGTGQETQYF. DNA of the CDR3: TGCGCCAGCAGCCCCCTAGGGACTGGACAAGAGACCCAGTACTTC.

This chain connects TRBV4-2 to TRBJ2-3; the D gene is possibly TRBD1 (5 bases). In germline, CDR1 is LGHNA, CDR2 YNFKEQ. Trimming shortened V by 3 bases and J by 2 bases, and 18 bases separated the two germline ends. The CDR3 consists of 17 residues. The CDR3 DNA reads as TGTGCCAGCAGCCAGCCGGACCATCTAGGGGCCACAGATACGCAGTATTTT. This codes for CASSQPDHLGATDTQYF.

The V gene is TRBV6-5, the J gene TRBJ2-3; a possible D gene is TRBD1 (5 bases). The germline CDR1 and CDR2 sequences are MNHEY and SVGAGI. Deletions cut 7 bases from V and 2 bases from J, with 13 bases between. The CDR3 extends over 14 amino acids. The CDR3 bases are TGTGCCAGCACTACAGGCCCAGACACAGATACGCAGTATTTT. Amino acid sequence: CASTTGPDTDTQYF.

The rearrangement joins TRBV27 to TRBJ2-1, with TRBD2 identical over 14 bases. The CDR3 contains 16 residues. Trimming cost V 5 bases and J 7 bases; bases outside gene matches: 7. CDR1 and CDR2 from the germline V gene are MNHEY and SMNVEV (reference sequence). The CDR3 here is CASSDRLAGGQNEQFF. Here the CDR3 DNA reads TGTGCCAGCAGTGACAGACTAGCGGGGGGGCAAAATGAGCAGTTCTTC.

The table lists this clone with a count of one. The DNA for the CDR3 is TGTGCCAGCAGCTGGGAATCCGACATTCAGTACTTC. Protein: CASSWESDIQYF. This sequence joins TRBV7-9 and TRBJ2-4; D is unresolved. The CDR3 consists of 12 residues. Germline CDR1 reads SEHNR; CDR2 reads FQNEAQ (reference sequence). V gave up 4 bases and J gave up 8 bases, with 9 bases separating them.